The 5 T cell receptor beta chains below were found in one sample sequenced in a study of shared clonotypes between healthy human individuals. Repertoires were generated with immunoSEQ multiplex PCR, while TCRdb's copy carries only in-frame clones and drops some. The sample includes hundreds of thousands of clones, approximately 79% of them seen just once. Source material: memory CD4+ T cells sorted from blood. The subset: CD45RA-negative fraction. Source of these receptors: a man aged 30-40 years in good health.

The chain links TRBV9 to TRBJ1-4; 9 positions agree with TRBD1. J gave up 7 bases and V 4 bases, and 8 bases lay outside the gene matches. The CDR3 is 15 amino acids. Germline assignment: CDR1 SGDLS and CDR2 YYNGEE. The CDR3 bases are TGTGCCAGCAGCAAAAGACAGGGGGAAGGTGAAAAACTGTTTTTT. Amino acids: CASSKRQGEGEKLFF.

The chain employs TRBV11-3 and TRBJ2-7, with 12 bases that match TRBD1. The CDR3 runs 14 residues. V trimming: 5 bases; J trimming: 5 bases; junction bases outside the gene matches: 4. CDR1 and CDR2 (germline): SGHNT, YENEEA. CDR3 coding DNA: TGTGCCAGCAGCAAAGGGACAGGGGGCGACGAGCAGTACTTC. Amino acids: CASSKGTGGDEQYF.

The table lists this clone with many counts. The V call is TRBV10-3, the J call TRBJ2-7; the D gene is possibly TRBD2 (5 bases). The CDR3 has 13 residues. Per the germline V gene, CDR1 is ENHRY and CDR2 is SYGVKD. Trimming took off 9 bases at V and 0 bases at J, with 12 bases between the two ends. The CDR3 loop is CAMRAASSYEQYF. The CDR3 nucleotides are TGTGCCATGCGGGCGGCTTCCTCCTACGAGCAGTACTTC.

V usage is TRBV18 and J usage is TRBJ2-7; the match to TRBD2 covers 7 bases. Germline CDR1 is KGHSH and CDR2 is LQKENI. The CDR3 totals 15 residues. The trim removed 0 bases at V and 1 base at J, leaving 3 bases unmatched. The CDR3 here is CASSPPRRESYEQYF. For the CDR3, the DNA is TGTGCCAGCTCACCACCGCGGCGGGAGTCCTACGAGCAGTACTTC.

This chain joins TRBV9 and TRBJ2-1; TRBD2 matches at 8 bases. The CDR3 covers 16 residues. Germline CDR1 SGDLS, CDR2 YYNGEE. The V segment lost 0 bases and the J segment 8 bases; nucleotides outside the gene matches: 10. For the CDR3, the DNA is TGTGCCAGCAGCGTAGAAGGGGCGGGAGGTTCAGATGAGCAGTTCTTC. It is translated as CASSVEGAGGSDEQFF. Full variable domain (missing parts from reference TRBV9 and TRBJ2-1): DSGVTQTPKHLITATGQRVTLRCSPRSGDLSVYWYQQSLDQGLQFLIQYYNGEERAKGNILERFSAQQFPDLHSELNLSSLELGDSALYFCASSVEGAGGSDEQFFGPGTRLTVL.